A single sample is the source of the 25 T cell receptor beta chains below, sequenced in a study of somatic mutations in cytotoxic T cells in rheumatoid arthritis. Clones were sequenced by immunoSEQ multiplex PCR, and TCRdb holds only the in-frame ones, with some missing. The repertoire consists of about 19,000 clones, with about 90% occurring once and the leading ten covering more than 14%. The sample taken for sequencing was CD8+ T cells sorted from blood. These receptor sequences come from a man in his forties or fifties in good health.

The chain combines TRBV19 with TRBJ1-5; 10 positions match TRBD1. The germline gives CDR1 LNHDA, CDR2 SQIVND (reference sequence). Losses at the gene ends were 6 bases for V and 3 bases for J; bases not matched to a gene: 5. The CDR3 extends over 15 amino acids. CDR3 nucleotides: TGTGCCAGTAGCTGGGACAGGGGAACCAATCAGCCCCAGCATTTT. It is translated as CASSWDRGTNQPQHF.

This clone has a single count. The CDR3 coding sequence is TGTGCCAGCAGTGACGCCGGAGCCAAAAACATTCAGTACTTC. Translating gives CASSDAGAKNIQYF. J is TRBJ2-4 and V is TRBV28; D not certain. The CDR3 extends over 14 amino acids. V was shortened by 5 bases and J by 0 bases, with 8 bases between the two germline ends. Germline V gene data show CDR1 as MDHEN and CDR2 as SYDVKM. Full variable domain (rest looked up from reference TRBV28 and TRBJ2-4): DVKVTQSSRYLVKRTGEKVFLECVQDMDHENMFWYRQDPGLGLRLIYFSYDVKMKEKGDIPEGYSVSREKKERFSLILESASTNQTSMYLCASSDAGAKNIQYFGAGTRLSVL.

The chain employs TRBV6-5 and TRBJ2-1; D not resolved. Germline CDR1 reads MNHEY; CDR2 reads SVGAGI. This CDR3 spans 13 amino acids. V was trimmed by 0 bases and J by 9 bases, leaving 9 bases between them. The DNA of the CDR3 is TGTGCCAGCAGTTACTCCCGTTCGGTTGAGCAGTTCTTC. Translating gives CASSYSRSVEQFF.

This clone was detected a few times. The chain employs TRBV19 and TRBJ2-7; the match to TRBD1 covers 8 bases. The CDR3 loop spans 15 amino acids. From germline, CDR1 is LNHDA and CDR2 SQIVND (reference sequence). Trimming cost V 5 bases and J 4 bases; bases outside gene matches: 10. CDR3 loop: CASSPGQGGGYEQYF. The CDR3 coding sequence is TGTGCCAGTAGTCCCGGACAGGGTGGGGGTTACGAGCAGTACTTC.

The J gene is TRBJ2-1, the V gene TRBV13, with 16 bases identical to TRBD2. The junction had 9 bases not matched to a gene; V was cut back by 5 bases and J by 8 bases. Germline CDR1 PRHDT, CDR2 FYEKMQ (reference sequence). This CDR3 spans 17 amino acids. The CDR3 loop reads CASSPGGTSGREDEQFF. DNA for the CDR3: TGTGCCAGCAGCCCCGGGGGGACTAGCGGGAGGGAGGATGAGCAGTTCTTC.

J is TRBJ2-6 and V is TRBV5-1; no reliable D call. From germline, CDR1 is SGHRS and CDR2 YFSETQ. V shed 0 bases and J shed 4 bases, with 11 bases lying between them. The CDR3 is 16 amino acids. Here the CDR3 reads CASSLGWTEGANVLTF. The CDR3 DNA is TGCGCCAGCAGCTTGGGGTGGACGGAGGGGGCCAACGTCCTGACTTTC.

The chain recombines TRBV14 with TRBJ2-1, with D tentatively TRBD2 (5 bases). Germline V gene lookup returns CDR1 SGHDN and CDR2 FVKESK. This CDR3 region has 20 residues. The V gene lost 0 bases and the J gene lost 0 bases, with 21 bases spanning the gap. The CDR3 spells CASSQDWASPSSNSYNEQFF. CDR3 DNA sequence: TGTGCCAGCAGCCAAGATTGGGCTAGCCCTTCCTCCAACTCCTACAATGAGCAGTTCTTC.

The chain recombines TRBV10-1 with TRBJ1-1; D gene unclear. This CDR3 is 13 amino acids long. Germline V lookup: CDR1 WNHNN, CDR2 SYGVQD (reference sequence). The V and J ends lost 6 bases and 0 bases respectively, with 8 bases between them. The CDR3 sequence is CASRQFMNTEAFF. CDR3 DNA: TGCGCCAGCAGACAGTTTATGAACACTGAAGCTTTCTTT.

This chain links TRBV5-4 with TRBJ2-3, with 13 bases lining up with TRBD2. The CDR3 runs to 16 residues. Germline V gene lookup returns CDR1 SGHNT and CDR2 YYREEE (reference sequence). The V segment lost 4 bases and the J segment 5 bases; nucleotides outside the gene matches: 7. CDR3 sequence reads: CASSLLAGGPGDTQYF. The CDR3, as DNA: TGTGCCAGCAGCCTACTAGCGGGAGGGCCTGGAGATACGCAGTATTTT.

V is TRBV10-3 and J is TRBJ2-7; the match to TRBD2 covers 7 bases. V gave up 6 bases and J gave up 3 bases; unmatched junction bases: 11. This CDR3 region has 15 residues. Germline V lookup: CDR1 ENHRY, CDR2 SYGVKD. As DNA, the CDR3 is TGTGCCATCAGCGAGGGTAGTAGCGGGTACTACGAGCAGTACTTC. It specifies CAISEGSSGYYEQYF.

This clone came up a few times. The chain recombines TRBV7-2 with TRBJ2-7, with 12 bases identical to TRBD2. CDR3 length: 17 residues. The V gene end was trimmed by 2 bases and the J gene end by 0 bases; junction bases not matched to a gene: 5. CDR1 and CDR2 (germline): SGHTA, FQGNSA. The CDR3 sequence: CASSLLAGGPFSYEQYF. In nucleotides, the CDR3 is TGTGCCAGCAGCTTACTAGCGGGAGGGCCCTTCTCCTACGAGCAGTACTTC.

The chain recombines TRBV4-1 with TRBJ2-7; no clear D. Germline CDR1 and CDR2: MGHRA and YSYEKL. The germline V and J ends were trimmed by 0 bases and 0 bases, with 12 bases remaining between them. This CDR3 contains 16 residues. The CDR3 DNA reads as TGCGCCAGCAGCCAAGATCCTGTCGGCGTCTCCTACGAGCAGTACTTC. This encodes CASSQDPVGVSYEQYF.

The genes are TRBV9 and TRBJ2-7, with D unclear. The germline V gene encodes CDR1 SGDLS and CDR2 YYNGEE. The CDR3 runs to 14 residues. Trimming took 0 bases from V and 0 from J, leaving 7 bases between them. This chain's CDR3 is CASSVVGNSYEQYF. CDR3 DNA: TGTGCCAGCAGCGTAGTTGGGAACTCCTACGAGCAGTACTTC.

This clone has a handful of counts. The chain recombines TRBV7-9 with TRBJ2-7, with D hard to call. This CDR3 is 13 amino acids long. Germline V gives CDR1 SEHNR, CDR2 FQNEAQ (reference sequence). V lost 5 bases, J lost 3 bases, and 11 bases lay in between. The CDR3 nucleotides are TGTGCCAGCAGCCCTGGATCGTACTACGAGCAGTACTTC. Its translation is CASSPGSYYEQYF. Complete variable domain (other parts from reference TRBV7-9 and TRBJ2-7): DTGVSQNPRHKITKRGQNVTFRCDPISEHNRLYWYRQTLGQGPEFLTYFQNEAQLEKSRLLSDRFSAERPKGSFSTLEIQRTEQGDSAMYLCASSPGSYYEQYFGPGTRLTVT.

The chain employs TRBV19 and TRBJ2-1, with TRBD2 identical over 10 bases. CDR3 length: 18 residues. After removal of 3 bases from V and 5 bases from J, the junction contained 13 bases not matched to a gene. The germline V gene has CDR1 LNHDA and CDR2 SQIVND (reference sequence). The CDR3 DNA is TGTGCCAGTAGTATGGGGGTGAGGATAGCGGGAGGTCACAATGAGCAGTTCTTC. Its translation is CASSMGVRIAGGHNEQFF.

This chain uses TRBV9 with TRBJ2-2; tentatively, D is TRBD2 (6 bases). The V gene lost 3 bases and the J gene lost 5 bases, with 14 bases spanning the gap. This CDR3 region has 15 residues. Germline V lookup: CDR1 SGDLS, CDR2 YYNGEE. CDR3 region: CASSGRAWGTGELFF. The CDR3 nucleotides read TGTGCCAGCAGCGGGAGGGCCTGGGGAACCGGGGAGCTGTTTTTT.

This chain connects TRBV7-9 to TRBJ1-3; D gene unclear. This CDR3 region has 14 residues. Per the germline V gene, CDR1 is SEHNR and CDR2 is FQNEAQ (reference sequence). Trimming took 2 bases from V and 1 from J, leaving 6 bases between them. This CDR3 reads CASSLLGSGNTIYF. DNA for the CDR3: TGTGCCAGCAGCTTATTAGGGTCTGGAAACACCATATATTTT.

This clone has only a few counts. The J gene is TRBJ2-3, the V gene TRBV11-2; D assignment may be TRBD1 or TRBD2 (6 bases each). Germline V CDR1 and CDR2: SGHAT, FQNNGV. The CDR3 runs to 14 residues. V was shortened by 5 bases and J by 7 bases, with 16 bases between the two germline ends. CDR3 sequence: CASSLGGPPNTQYF. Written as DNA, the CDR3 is TGTGCCAGCAGCCTAGGGGGGCCCCCGAATACGCAGTATTTT.

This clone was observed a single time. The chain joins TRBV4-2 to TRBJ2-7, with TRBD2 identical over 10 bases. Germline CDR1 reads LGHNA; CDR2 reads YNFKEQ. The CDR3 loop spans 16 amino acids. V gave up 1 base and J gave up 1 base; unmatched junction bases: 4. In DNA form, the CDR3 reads TGTGCCAGCAGCCAAGGGCTAGCGGGAGCTTCCTACGAGCAGTACTTC. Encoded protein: CASSQGLAGASYEQYF.

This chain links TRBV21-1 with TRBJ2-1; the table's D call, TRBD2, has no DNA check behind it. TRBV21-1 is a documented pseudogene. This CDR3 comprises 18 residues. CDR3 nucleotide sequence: TGTGCCAGCAGCAAAGTTCGGGCGGGAGGGCCGAGGAACAATGAGCAGTTCTTC. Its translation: CASSKVRAGGPRNNEQFF.

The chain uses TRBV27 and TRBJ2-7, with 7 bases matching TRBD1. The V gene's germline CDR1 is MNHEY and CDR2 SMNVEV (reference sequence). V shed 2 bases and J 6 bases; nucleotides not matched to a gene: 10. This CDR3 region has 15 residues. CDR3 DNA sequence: TGTGCCAGCAGTTTAGGTTGGGGGACAGTTGTCGAGCAGTACTTC. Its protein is CASSLGWGTVVEQYF.

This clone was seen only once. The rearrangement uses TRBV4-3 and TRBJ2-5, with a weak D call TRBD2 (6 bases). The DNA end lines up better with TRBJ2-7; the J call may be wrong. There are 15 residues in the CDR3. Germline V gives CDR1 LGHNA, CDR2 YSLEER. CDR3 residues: CASSQVAGSSYEQYF. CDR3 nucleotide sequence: TGCGCCAGCAGCCAAGTGGCGGGGAGCTCCTACGAGCAGTACTTC.

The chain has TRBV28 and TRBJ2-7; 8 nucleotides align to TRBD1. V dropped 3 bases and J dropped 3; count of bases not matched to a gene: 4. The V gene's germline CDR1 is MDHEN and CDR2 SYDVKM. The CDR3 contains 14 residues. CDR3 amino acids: CASSFWTGLYEQYF. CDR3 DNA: TGTGCCAGCAGTTTCTGGACAGGGCTCTACGAGCAGTACTTC.

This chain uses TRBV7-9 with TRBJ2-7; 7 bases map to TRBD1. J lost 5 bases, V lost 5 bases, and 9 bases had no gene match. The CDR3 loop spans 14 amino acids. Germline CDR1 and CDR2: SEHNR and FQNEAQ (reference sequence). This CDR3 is CASSSPYRGHEQYF. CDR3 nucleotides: TGTGCCAGCAGCAGTCCATACAGGGGCCACGAGCAGTACTTC.

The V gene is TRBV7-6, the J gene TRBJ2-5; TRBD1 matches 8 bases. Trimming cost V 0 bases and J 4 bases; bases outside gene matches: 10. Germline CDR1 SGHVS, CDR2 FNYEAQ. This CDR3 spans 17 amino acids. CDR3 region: CASSLAGGTGGRETQYF. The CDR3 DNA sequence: TGTGCCAGCAGCTTAGCGGGGGGTACAGGGGGGCGAGAGACCCAGTACTTC.